This T cell receptor (beta chain) originates from a study of control samples from healthy donors and cancer patients (dated by TCRdb to the early 2020s). Concerning this clone itself: Its antigen specificity is not known. The sample holds no much larger clone one base away, and base qualities are not on file.

V is cut by 2 bases and J by 3 bases, and the space between the germline ends is 10 bases. The germline V gene yields MGHRA for CDR1 and YSYEKL for CDR2. The CDR3 runs 14 residues from the cysteine to the phenylalanine. Just the 42-base CDR3 DNA is kept, in frame starting at base 1. The library was produced with the immunoSEQ multiplex PCR assay. TCRdb took this table from immuneACCESS and kept in-frame rearrangements with V and J called. Such tables lack part of the clones; where checked against another copy, unresolved V genes explain under half of the gap, and the rest is unexplained. This sample lists 190,000 or so clones; 90% to 95% were detected once. The biggest ten clones account for about 1.6% of the sample.

This clonotype was sampled from a man younger than 30 in good health. Source material: blood. The V and J segments used are TRBV4-1 and TRBJ1-1, and perhaps TRBD1 as D gene, on 5 matching bases. The CDR3 protein is CASSQKGPDTEAFF. The DNA sequence is given as TGCGCCAGCAGCCAAAAGGGGCCTGACACTGAAGCTTTCTTT.